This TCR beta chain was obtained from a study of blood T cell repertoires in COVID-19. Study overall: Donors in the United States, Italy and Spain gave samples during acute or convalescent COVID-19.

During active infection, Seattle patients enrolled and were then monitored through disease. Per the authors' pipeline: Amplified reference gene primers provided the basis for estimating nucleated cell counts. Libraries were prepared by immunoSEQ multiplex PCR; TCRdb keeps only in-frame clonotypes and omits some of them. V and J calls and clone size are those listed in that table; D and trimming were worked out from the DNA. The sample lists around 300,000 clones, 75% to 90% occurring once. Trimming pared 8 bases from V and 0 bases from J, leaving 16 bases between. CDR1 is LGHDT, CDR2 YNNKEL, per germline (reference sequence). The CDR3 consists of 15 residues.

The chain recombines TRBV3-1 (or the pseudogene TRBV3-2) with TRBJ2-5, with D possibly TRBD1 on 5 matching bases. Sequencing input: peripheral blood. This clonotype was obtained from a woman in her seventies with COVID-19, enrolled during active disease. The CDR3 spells CASPLSQDHQETQYF. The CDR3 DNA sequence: TGTGCCAGCCCGTTATCACAGGACCACCAAGAGACCCAGTACTTC.